This T cell receptor (beta chain) emerged from a study of cytomegalovirus exposure and HLA in healthy donors. The length of the CDR3 is 16 residues. V was pared by 2 bases and J by 2 bases, with 7 bases of the junction left unmatched. CDR1 is MNHNS and CDR2 is SASEGT in the germline V gene. General study points: Cytomegalovirus status was reportedly diagnosed by the classifier with high sensitivity and specificity.

Of note for this clone: Its antigen is not identified.

Primers: 60 Vbeta forward and 13 Jbeta reverse. Repertoires were generated with immunoSEQ multiplex PCR, while TCRdb's copy carries only in-frame clones and drops some. The table has roughly 150,000 clones, around 66% seen once. The genes are TRBV6-1 and TRBJ2-3, with TRBD2 matching over 7 bases. This TCR came from a woman younger than 45 in good health and CMV-seropositive. The sequencing input was PBMCs. In DNA, the CDR3 is TGTGCCAGCAGTGAATGGCGGGAGAGAAACACAGATACGCAGTATTTT. Amino acids: CASSEWRERNTDTQYF.